The text below deals with one T cell receptor beta chain. A few counts support this clone. Its antigen is not yet known. Per-base quality was not reported, and no clone a single base away is much larger than it. The germline V gene (reference sequence) gives CDR1 as SGHNT and CDR2 as YYREEE. From the cysteine up to the phenylalanine, the CDR3 has a length of 12 residues. The entry retains the CDR3 DNA only, 36 bases that are in frame from base 1. The trim is 3 bases for V and 2 bases for J, with a gap of 5 bases between the germline ends. This sample was included in a study of ipilimumab plus nivolumab after autologous stem cell transplantation (dated by TCRdb to the early 2020s). Notes on the research overall: Trial patients received a median of about five ipilimumab doses and roughly eight nivolumab doses. Included in the myeloma cohort were high-risk transplant-naive patients as well as patients relapsing within 3 years of a first autologous transplant. The trial enrolled patients with high-risk diffuse large B cell lymphoma, mature T cell lymphoma, or multiple myeloma undergoing autologous transplant. The intent-to-treat population of the trial consisted of under 40 patients.

Ipilimumab was given at 1 mg/kg intravenously on day 1 of selected weeks, and checkpoint therapy started 14 to 28 days after autologous transplant. The nivolumab dose was 3 mg/kg intravenously, delivered on day 1 of weeks 1, 4, 7, 10, and every two weeks through week 26. Combined checkpoint inhibition with ipilimumab and nivolumab as consolidation after autologous stem cell transplantation was tested in a Phase Ib clinical trial. General findings and caveats noted by the study authors: Combined checkpoint inhibition as post-transplant consolidation was concluded by the authors to appear tolerable. Per the authors, a biologic rationale for further study of the post-transplant checkpoint inhibition approach was offered by T cell receptor repertoire, regulatory T cell phenotype and gut microbiota profiles.

The receptor library was made with the immunoSEQ multiplex PCR assay. TCRdb took this table from immuneACCESS and kept in-frame rearrangements with V and J called. Such tables lack part of the clones; where checked against another copy, unresolved V genes explain under half of the gap, and the rest is unexplained. Across this sample there are around 12,000 clones, with 65% to 75% seen only once. Of the sample, approximately 11% is held by the ten largest clones. This receptor chain uses TRBV5-4 and TRBJ1-2; the D gene is not confidently resolved. This material consisted of PBMCs, taken in a trial of ipilimumab plus nivolumab as post-transplant consolidation. This receptor was taken from a male donor with multiple myeloma. Here is the DNA: TGTGCCAGCAGCTCAGACAACTATGGCTACACCTTC. Translated, this gives CASSSDNYGYTF. Reference TRBV5-4 and TRBJ1-2 genes cover what lies past the CDR3, so the full variable domain is ETGVTQSPTHLIKTRGQQVTLRCSSQSGHNTVSWYQQALGQGPQFIFQYYREEENGRGNFPPRFSGLQFPNYSSELNVNALELDDSALYLCASSSDNYGYTFGSGTRLTVV.